This TCR beta chain was identified during a study of CXCR3-negative and CXCR3-positive naive CD8 T cells. Study-level points and caveats: Because surface CD5 did not distinguish the naive subsets, TCR strength was inferred from TRB CDR3 properties. Diversity was high in both naive subsets and much lower in memory cells.

The libraries of TRB cDNA were constructed through 5' RACE using UMI labels. One entry per CDR3 protein, without DNA, is what TCRdb gives after re-calling the 5' RACE reads. The sample data list 25,000 to 35,000 distinct CDR3 sequences. Per the germline V gene, CDR1 is SQVTM and CDR2 is ANQGSEA. The CDR3 runs to 11 residues. Sorting yielded triplicates of about 300,000 cells for each CD8+ T cell subset. To note about this clonotype: Its matching antigen is unknown.

V gene TRBV29-1 combines with J gene TRBJ1-1. This sequence originates from a human donor in good health. Some clones in this sample may be carry-over from other donors' samples. The sequencing input was memory CD8+ T cells from blood. The CDR3 loop is CSVDINTEAFF.